These T cell receptor beta chains were read from a single sample in a study of identical twins. TCRdb called the 5' RACE reads again in MiXCR, with one record for every CDR3 protein. The table lists about 340,000 distinct CDR3 sequences, more than 9% of them singletons, with around 7.8% in the top ten. These sequences were also reported in another study, on yellow fever vaccine responses in identical twins.

Specimen: CD8+ T cells sorted from blood. The receptors were gathered from a woman in her late teens or twenties in good health. The CDR3 runs from the conserved cysteine through the conserved F or W. A D gene is named only where the DNA matches it firmly. Rows give clone size only sometimes, using once, few, many, or a class for an expanded clone.

len: 15
d_gene: TRBD2
v_gene: TRBV6-1
j_gene: TRBJ2-1
abundance: .
CDR3aa: CASSPSGSTYNEQFF
CDR3nt: TGTGCCAGCAGCCCCAGCGGGAGTACCTACAATGAGCAGTTCTTC

len: 14
d_gene: .
v_gene: TRBV27
j_gene: TRBJ2-1
abundance: few
CDR3aa: CASSLRDFYNEQFF
CDR3nt: TGTGCCAGCAGTTTACGGGACTTCTACAATGAGCAGTTCTTC

len: 18
d_gene: .
v_gene: TRBV4-1
j_gene: TRBJ2-2
abundance: .
CDR3aa: CASSQERRQYSPTGELFF
CDR3nt: TGCGCCAGCAGCCAAGAACGAAGACAGTATTCGCCCACCGGGGAGCTGTTTTTT

len: 16
d_gene: TRBD1
v_gene: TRBV6-1
j_gene: TRBJ1-2
abundance: few
CDR3aa: CASSIRPGQGIYGYTF
CDR3nt: TGTGCCAGCAGTATCAGACCGGGACAGGGGATCTATGGCTACACCTTC

len: 14
d_gene: TRBD2
v_gene: TRBV7-8
j_gene: TRBJ2-2
abundance: .
CDR3aa: CASSQGLANGELFF
CDR3nt: TGTGCCAGCAGCCAGGGACTAGCAAACGGGGAGCTGTTTTTT

len: 17
d_gene: TRBD1
v_gene: TRBV28
j_gene: TRBJ2-1
abundance: few
CDR3aa: CASSSRTQGARNNEQFF
CDR3nt: TGTGCCAGCAGTTCGCGGACACAGGGGGCAAGAAACAATGAGCAGTTCTTC

len: 16
d_gene: TRBD2
v_gene: TRBV7-8
j_gene: TRBJ2-1
abundance: few
CDR3aa: CASSLEASGGAREQFF
CDR3nt: TGTGCCAGCAGCTTAGAGGCTAGCGGGGGGGCGAGGGAGCAGTTCTTC

len: 14
d_gene: TRBD1
v_gene: TRBV29-1
j_gene: TRBJ2-1
abundance: few
CDR3aa: CSALQGASYNEQFF
CDR3nt: TGCAGCGCCTTACAGGGGGCGTCCTACAATGAGCAGTTCTTC

len: 13
d_gene: TRBD2
v_gene: TRBV24-1
j_gene: TRBJ2-5
abundance: .
CDR3aa: CATVAAGEETQYF
CDR3nt: TGTGCCACCGTAGCCGCGGGAGAAGAGACCCAGTACTTC

len: 13
d_gene: .
v_gene: TRBV5-6
j_gene: TRBJ2-2
abundance: .
CDR3aa: CASSLWGSGELFF
CDR3nt: TGTGCCAGCAGCTTATGGGGTTCCGGGGAGCTGTTTTTT

len: 14
d_gene: .
v_gene: TRBV7-9
j_gene: TRBJ1-2
abundance: many
CDR3aa: CASGPGGLSYGYTF
CDR3nt: TGTGCCAGCGGCCCTGGCGGGCTAAGCTATGGCTACACCTTC